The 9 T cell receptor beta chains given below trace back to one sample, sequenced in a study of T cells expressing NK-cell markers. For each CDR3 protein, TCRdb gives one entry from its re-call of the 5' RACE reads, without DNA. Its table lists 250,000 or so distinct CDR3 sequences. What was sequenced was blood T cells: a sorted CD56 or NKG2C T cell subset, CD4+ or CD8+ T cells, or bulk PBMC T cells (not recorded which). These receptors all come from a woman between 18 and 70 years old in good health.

This chain's CDR3 is CAYTQGDSSYEQYF. The chain uses TRBV30 and TRBJ2-7; TCRdb gives TRBD1 as the D gene, but with no DNA this cannot be confirmed. This CDR3 has 14 residues. Germline loops: CDR1 GTSNPN, CDR2 SVGIG (reference sequence).

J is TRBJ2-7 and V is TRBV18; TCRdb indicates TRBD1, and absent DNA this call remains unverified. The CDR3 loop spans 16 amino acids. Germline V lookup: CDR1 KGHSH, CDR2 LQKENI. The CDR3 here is CASSPLLGQGTYEQYF.

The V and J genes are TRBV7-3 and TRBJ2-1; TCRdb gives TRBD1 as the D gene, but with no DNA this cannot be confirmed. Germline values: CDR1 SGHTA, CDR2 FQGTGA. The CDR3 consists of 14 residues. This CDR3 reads CASSLDGGRNEQFF.

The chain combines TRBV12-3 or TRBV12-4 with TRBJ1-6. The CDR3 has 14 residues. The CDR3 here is CASTSGSDNSPLHF.

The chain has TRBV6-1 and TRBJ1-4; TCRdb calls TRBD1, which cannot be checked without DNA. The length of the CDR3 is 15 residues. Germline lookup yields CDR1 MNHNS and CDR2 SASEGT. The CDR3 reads CASSDPGSADEKLFF.

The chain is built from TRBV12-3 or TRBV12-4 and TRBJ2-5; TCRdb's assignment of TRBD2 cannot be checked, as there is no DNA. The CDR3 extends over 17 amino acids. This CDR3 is CASSLGTSGRPWETQYF.

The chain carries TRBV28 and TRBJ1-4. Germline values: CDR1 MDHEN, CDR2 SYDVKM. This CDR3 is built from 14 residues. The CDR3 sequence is CASSLSGINEKLFF. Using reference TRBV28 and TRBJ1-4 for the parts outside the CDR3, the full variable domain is DVKVTQSSRYLVKRTGEKVFLECVQDMDHENMFWYRQDPGLGLRLIYFSYDVKMKEKGDIPEGYSVSREKKERFSLILESASTNQTSMYLCASSLSGINEKLFFGSGTQLSVL.

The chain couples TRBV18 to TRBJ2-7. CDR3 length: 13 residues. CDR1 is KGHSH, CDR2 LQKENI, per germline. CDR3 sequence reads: CASSPLTSYEQYF.

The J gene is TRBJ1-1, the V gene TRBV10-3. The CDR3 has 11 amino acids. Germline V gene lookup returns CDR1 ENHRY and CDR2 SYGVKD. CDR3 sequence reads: CATKVESEAFF.